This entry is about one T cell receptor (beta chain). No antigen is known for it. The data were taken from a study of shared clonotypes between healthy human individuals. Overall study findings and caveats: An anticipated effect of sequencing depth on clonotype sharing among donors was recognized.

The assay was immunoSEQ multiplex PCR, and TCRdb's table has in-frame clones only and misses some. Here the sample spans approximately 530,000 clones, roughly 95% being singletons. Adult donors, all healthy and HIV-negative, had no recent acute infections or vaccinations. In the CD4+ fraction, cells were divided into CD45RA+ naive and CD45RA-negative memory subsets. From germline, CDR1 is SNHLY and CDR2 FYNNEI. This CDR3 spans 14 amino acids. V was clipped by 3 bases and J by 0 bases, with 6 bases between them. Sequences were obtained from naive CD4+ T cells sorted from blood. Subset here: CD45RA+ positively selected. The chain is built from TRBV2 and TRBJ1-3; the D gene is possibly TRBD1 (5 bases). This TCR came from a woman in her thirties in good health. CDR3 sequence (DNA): TGTGCCAGCAGTGACCAGGGCTCTGGAAACACCATATATTTT. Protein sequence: CASSDQGSGNTIYF.